This record looks at one T cell receptor beta chain sequence and its context. What it recognizes is unknown. This specimen comes from a study of human thymus T cells. Thymus specimens were resections from corrective heart surgery. General study findings and limits: What appeared biased in thymic and blood repertoires was the usage of V and J genes.

V was clipped by 5 bases and J by 2 bases, with 6 bases between them. Looked up from germline, CDR1 is SGHNT and CDR2 is YYREEE (reference sequence). This CDR3 contains 12 residues. Assay: immunoSEQ multiplex PCR; the TCRdb copy retains only in-frame clones and omits some. The sample lists about 78,000 clones, around 96% occurring once. The sample was thymus tissue. This TCR was sampled from a boy under two years old with a congenital heart defect but otherwise immunologically healthy. This chain links TRBV5-4 with TRBJ2-3, with D unclear. The CDR3 sequence: CASRVDTDTQYF. The CDR3 bases are TGTGCCAGCAGGGTCGACACAGATACGCAGTATTTT.